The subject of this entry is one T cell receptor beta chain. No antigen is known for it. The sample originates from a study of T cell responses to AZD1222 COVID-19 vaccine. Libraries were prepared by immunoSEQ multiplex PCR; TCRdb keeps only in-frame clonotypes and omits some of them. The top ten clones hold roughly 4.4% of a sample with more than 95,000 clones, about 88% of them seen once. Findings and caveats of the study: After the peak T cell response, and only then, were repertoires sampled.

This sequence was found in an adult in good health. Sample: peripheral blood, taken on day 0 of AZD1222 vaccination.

The CDR3 bases are TGCGCCAGCAGCCGAGACACCAGCAGGGGGCCGCTAACAGATACGCAGTATTTT. Residues: CASSRDTSRGPLTDTQYF. The J gene is TRBJ2-3, the V gene TRBV4-3, with TRBD1 identical over 8 bases. In germline, CDR1 is LGHNA, CDR2 YSLEER. J gave up 3 bases and V 4 bases, and 15 bases lay outside the gene matches. The CDR3 totals 18 residues.